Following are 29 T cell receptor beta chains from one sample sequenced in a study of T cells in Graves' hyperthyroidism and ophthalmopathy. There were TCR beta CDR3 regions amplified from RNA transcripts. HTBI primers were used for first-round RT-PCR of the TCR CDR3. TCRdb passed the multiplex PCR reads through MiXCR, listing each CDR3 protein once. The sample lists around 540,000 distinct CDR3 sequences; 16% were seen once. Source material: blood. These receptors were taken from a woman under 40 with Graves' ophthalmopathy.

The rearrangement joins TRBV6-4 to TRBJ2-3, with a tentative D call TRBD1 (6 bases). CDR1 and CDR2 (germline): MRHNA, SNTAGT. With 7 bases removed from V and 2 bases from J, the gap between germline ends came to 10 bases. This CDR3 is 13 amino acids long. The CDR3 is CASKDSNTDTQYF. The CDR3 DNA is TGTGCCAGCAAGGACAGCAACACAGATACGCAGTATTTT.

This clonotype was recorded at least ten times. For the CDR3, the DNA is TGTGCCAGCAGCTACCAGGGGGATACGCAGTATTTT. It yields the protein CASSYQGDTQYF. The chain links TRBV11-3 to TRBJ2-3; a weak D match, TRBD1 (6 bases). Germline V CDR1 and CDR2: SGHNT, YENEEA. This CDR3 has 12 residues. V lost 4 bases, J lost 6 bases, and 8 bases lay in between. The complete variable domain, with remaining parts taken from reference TRBV11-3 and TRBJ2-3, reads EAGVVQSPRYKIIEKKQPVAFWCNPISGHNTLYWYLQNLGQGPELLIRYENEEAVDDSQLPKDRFSAERLKGVDSTLKIQPAELGDSAVYLCASSYQGDTQYFGPGTRLTVL.

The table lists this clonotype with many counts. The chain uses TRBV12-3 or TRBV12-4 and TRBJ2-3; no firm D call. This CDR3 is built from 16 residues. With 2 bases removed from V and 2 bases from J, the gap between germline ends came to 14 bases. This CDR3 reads CASSLLTGPLTDTQYF. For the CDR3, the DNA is TGTGCCAGCAGTTTACTCACCGGACCTCTCACAGATACGCAGTATTTT.

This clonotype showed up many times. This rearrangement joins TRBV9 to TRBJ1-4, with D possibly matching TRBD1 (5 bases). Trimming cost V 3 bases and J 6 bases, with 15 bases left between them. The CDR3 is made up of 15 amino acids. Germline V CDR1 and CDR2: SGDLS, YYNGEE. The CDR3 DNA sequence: TGTGCCAGCAGCGGTACAGGTGAACGTCATGAAAAACTGTTTTTT. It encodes CASSGTGERHEKLFF.

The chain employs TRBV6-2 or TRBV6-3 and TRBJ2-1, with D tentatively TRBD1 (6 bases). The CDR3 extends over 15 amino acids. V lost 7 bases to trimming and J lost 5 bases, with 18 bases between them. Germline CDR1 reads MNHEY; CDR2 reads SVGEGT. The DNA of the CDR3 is TGTGCCAGCACCCCGGGACAAGGGAAGAACAATGAGCAGTTCTTC. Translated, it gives CASTPGQGKNNEQFF.

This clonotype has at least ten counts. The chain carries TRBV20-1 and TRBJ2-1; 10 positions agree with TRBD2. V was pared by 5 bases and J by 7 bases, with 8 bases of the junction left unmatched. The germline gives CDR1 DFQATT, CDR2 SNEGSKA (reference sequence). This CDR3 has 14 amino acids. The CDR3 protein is CSAGSSGSSNEQFF. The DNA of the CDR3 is TGCAGTGCTGGATCTAGCGGGAGTAGTAATGAGCAGTTCTTC.

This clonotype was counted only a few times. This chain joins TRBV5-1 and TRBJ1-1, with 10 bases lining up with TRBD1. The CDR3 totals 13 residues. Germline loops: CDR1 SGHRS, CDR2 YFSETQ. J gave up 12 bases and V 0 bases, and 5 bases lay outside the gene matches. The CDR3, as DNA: TGCGCCAGCAGCTTGGGTGACAGGGGGCTGTCTTTCTTT. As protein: CASSLGDRGLSFF.

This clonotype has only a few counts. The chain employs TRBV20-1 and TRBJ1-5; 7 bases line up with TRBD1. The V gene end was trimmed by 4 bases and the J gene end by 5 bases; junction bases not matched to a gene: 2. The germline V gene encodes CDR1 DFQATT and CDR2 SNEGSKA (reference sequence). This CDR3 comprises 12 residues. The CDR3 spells CSAIQGYQPQHF. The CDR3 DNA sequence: TGCAGTGCTATACAGGGGTATCAGCCCCAGCATTTT.

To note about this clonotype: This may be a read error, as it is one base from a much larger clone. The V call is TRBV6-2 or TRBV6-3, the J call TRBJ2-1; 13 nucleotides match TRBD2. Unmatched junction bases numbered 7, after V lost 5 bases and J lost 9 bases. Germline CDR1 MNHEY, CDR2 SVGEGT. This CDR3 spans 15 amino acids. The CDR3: CASSAGLAGASEQFF. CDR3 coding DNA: TGTGCCAGCAGTGCAGGACTAGCGGGGGCTAGTGAGCAGTTCTTC.

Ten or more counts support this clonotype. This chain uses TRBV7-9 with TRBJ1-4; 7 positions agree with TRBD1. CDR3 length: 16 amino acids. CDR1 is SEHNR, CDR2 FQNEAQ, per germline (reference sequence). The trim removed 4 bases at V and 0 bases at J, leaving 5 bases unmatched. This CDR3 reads CASSWTGTATNEKLFF. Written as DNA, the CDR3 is TGTGCCAGCAGCTGGACAGGAACTGCAACTAATGAAAAACTGTTTTTT.

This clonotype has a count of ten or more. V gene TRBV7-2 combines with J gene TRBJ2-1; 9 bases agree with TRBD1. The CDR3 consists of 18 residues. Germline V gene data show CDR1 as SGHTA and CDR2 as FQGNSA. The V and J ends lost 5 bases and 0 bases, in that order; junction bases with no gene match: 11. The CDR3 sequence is CASSPGTGWGTSYNEQFF. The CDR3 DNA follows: TGTGCCAGCAGCCCTGGGACAGGGTGGGGGACCTCCTACAATGAGCAGTTCTTC.

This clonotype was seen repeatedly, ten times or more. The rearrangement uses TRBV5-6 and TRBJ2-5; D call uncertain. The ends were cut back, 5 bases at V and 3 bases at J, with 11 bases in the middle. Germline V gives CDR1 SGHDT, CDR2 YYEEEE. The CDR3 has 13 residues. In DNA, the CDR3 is TGTGCCAGCAGTTCAGGTCCTAAAGAGACCCAGTACTTC. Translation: CASSSGPKETQYF.

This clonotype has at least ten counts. CDR3 sequence (DNA): TGCAGTGCCCCAATGACAGAGTTCACAGATACGCAGTATTTT. It yields the protein CSAPMTEFTDTQYF. V and J are TRBV20-1 and TRBJ2-3, with D perhaps TRBD1 (5 bases). The V gene lost 6 bases and the J gene lost 2 bases, with 15 bases spanning the gap. The CDR3 is 14 residues long. The germline V gene encodes CDR1 DFQATT and CDR2 SNEGSKA (reference sequence).

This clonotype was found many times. CDR3 coding DNA: TGCAGCGTTGGGGCAGGGGTTGACACTGAAGCTTTCTTT. This gives the protein CSVGAGVDTEAFF. The chain uses TRBV29-1 and TRBJ1-1, with D perhaps matching TRBD1 (6 bases). Germline-derived CDR1 and CDR2 are SQVTM and ANQGSEA. There are 13 residues in the CDR3. V shed 4 bases and J shed 3 bases, with 12 bases lying between them.

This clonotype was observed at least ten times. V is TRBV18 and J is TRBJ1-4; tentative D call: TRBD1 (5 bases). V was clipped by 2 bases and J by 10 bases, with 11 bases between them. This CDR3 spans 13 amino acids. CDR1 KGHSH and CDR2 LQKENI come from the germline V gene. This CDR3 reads CASSPGDGGKLFF. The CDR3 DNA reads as TGTGCCAGCTCACCAGGGGACGGGGGAAAACTGTTTTTT.

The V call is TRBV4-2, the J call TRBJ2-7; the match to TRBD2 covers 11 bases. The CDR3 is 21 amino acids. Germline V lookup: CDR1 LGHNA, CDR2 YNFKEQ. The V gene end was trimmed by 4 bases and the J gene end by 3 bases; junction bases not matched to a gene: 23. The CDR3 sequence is CASSLLSSGTSSGRASYEQYF. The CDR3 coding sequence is TGTGCCAGCAGCCTTTTGTCATCAGGGACGAGTAGCGGGAGGGCCAGCTACGAGCAGTACTTC.

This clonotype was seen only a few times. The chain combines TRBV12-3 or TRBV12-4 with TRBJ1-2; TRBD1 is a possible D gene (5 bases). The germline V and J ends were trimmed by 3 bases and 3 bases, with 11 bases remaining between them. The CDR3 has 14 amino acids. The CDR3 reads CASSLTGAYYGYTF. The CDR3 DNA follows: TGTGCCAGCAGTTTGACCGGGGCTTACTATGGCTACACCTTC.

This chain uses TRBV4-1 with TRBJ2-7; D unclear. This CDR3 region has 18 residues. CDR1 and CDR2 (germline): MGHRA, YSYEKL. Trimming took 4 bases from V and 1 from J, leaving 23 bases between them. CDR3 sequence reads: CASSLYPLKIRESYEQYF. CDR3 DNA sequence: TGCGCCAGCAGCCTCTACCCTCTCAAGATAAGAGAGTCCTACGAGCAGTACTTC.

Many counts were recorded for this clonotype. The CDR3 DNA reads TGCGCCAGCAGCTTGGCCGGGGGGTCGAACGAGCAGTACTTC. Protein product: CASSLAGGSNEQYF. This chain uses TRBV5-1 with TRBJ2-7; 7 positions match TRBD2. This CDR3 region has 14 residues. Unmatched junction bases numbered 5, after V lost 0 bases and J lost 5 bases. Germline lookup yields CDR1 SGHRS and CDR2 YFSETQ.

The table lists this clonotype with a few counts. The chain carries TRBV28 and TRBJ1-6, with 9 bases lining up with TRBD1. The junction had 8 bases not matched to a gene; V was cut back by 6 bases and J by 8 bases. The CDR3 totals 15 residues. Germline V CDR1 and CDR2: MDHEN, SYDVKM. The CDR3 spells CASSRPGQGYSPLHF. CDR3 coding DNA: TGTGCCAGCAGCCGGCCGGGACAGGGTTATTCACCCCTCCACTTT.

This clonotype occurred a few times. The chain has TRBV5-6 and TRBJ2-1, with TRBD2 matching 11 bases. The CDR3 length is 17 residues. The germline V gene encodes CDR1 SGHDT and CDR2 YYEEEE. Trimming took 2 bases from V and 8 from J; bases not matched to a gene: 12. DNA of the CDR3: TGTGCCAGCAGCTTTTTTATGACTAGCGGGGACACCTATGAGCAGTTCTTC. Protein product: CASSFFMTSGDTYEQFF.

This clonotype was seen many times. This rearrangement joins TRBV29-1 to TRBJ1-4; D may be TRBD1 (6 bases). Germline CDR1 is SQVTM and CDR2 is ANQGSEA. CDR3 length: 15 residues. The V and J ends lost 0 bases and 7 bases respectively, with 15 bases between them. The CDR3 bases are TGCAGCGTTGAAGAGAGGGGGGGCGAGGGTGAAAAACTGTTTTTT. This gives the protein CSVEERGGEGEKLFF.

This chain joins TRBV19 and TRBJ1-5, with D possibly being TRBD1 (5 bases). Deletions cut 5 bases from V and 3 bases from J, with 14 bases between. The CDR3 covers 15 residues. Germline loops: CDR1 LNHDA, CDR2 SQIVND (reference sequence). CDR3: CASSGGSWINQPQHF. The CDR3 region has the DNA TGTGCCAGTAGTGGGGGATCGTGGATCAATCAGCCCCAGCATTTT.

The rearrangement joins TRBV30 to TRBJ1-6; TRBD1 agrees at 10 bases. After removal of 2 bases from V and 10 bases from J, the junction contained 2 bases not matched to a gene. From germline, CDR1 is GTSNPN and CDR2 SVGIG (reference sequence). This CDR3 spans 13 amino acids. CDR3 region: CAWSRDRGSPLHF. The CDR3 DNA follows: TGTGCCTGGAGTCGGGACAGGGGATCACCCCTCCACTTT.

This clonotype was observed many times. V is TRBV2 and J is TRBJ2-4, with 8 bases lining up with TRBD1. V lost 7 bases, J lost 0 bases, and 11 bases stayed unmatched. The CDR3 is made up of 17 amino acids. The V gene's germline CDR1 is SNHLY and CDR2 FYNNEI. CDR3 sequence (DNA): TGTGCCAGCAAGGTCGACAGGGGCGCTCTAGCCAAAAACATTCAGTACTTC. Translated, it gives CASKVDRGALAKNIQYF.

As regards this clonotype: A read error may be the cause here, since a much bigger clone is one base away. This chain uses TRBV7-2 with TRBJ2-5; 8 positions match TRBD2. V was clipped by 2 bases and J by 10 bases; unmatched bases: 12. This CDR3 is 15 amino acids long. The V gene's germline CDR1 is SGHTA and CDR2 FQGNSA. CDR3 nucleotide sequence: TGTGCCAGCAGCTTAATAGGCGGGAGGAGCGGAGGCCAGTACTTC. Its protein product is CASSLIGGRSGGQYF.

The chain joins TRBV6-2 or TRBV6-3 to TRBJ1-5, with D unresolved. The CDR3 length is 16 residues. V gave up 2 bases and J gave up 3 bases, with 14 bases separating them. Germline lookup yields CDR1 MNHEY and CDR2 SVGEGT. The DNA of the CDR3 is TGTGCCAGCAGTTACGGCAGGATTCTAAACAATCAGCCCCAGCATTTT. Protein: CASSYGRILNNQPQHF.

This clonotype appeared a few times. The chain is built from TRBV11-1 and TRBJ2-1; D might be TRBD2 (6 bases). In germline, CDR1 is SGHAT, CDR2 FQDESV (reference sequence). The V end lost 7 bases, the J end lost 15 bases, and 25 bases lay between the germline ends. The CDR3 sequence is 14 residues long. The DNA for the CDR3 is TGTGCCAGCACCCCGGAGGGTAGCTACGTGGCCACGTTCTTC. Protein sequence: CASTPEGSYVATFF.

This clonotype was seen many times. CDR3 DNA: TGTGCCAGCAGCTTTAGTGAGTCCTACGAGCAGTACTTC. This codes for CASSFSESYEQYF. V gene TRBV7-9 combines with J gene TRBJ2-7; D gene ambiguous. Germline V gene sequence: CDR1 SEHNR, CDR2 FQNEAQ (reference sequence). CDR3 size: 13 residues. Trimming took off 3 bases at V and 1 base at J, with 7 bases between the two ends.